This entry describes one T cell receptor beta chain. The CDR3 length is 15 residues. Germline CDR1 and CDR2: ENHRY and SYGVKD. Trimming took off 7 bases at V and 4 bases at J, with 19 bases between the two ends. Before vaccination, two weeks after the third vaccination, and at progression, PBMC were collected. The entry originates in a study of glioma-infiltrating T cells after dendritic cell vaccination. Study information: Patients had newly diagnosed or recurrent glioblastoma and received dendritic cell vaccines.

Primers: 60 V beta forward and 13 J beta reverse. Sequencing was performed with immunoSEQ multiplex PCR; in TCRdb, only in-frame clones are kept and a portion is missing. The table shows roughly 100,000 clones, with about 83% occurring only once. Material: blood, obtained before dendritic cell vaccination. The TCR originated in a human donor with glioblastoma. This chain joins TRBV10-3 and TRBJ1-2, with a tentative D call TRBD1 (6 bases). DNA of the CDR3: TGTGCCATCACTCAAGATAGGGGGATAGGCTATGGCTACACCTTC. This translates into CAITQDRGIGYGYTF.